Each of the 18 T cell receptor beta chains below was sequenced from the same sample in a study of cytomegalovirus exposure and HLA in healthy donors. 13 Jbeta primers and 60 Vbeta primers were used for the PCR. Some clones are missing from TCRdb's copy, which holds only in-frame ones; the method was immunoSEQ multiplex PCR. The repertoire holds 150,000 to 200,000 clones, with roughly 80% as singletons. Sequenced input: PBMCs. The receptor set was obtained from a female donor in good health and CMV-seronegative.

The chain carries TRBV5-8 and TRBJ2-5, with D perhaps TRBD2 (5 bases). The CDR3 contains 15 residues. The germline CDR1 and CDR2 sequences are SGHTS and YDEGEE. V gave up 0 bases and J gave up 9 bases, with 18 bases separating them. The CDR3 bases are TGTGCCAGCAGCTTGGTGCCTAGCCGAGGTCCGCCCCAGTACTTC. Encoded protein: CASSLVPSRGPPQYF.

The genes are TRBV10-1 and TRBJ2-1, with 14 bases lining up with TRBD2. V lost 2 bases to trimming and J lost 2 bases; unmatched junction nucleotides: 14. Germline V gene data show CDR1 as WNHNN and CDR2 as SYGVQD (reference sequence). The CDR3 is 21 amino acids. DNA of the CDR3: TGCGCCAGCAGTGAGGTGTTTCTGGGGACTAGCGGGAGTAGGCCCTACAATGAGCAGTTCTTC. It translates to CASSEVFLGTSGSRPYNEQFF.

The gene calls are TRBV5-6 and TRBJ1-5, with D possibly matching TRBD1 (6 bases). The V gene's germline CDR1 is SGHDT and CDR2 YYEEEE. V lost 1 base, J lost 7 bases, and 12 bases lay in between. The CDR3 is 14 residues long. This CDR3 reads CASSLNSGAQPQHF. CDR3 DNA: TGTGCCAGCAGCTTGAACTCAGGGGCCCAGCCCCAGCATTTT.

For the CDR3, the DNA is TGCGCCAGCAGCTTGGGGTGGCATAAAGGGGATGAGCAGTTCTTC. Its translation: CASSLGWHKGDEQFF. The chain couples TRBV5-1 to TRBJ2-1; D might be TRBD1 (5 bases). From germline, CDR1 is SGHRS and CDR2 YFSETQ. This CDR3 has 15 residues. Trimming shortened V by 0 bases and J by 8 bases, and 15 bases separated the two germline ends.

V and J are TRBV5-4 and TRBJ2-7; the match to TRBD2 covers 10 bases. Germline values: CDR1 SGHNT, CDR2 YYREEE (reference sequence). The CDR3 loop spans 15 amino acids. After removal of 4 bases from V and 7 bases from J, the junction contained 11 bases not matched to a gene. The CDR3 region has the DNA TGTGCCAGCAGCCTTCTAGCGGGAGCGATGAGGGAGCAGTACTTC. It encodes CASSLLAGAMREQYF.

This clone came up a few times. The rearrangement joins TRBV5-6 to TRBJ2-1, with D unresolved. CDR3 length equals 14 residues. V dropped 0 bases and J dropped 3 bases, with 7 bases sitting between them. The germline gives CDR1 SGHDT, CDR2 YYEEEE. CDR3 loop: CASSLDGNYNEQFF. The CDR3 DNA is TGTGCCAGCAGCTTGGATGGCAACTACAATGAGCAGTTCTTC. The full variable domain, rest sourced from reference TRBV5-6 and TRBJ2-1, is DAGVTQSPTHLIKTRGQQVTLRCSPKSGHDTVSWYQQALGQGPQFIFQYYEEEERQRGNFPDRFSGHQFPNYSSELNVNALLLGDSALYLCASSLDGNYNEQFFGPGTRLTVL.

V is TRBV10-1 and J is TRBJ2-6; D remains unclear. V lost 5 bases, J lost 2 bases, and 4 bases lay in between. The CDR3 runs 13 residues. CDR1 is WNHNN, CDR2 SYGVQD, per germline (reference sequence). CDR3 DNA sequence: TGCGCCAGCAGTCCGGCTGGGGCCAACGTCCTGACTTTC. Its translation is CASSPAGANVLTF.

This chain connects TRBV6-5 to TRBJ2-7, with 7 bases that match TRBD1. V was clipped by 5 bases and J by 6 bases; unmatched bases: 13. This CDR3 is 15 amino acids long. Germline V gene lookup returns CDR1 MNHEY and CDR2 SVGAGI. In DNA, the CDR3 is TGTGCCAGCAGTAGGTCGACAGGGCTTCGTTCCGAGCAGTACTTC. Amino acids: CASSRSTGLRSEQYF.

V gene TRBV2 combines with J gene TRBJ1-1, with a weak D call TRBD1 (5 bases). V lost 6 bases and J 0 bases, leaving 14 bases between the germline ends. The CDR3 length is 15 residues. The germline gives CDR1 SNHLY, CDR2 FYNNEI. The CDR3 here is CASRGTRGLNTEAFF. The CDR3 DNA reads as TGTGCCAGCAGAGGGACTCGAGGATTGAACACTGAAGCTTTCTTT.

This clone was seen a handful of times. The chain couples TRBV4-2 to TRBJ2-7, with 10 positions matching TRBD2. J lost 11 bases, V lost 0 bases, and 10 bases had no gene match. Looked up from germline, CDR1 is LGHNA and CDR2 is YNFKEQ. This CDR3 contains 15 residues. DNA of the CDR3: TGTGCCAGCAGCCAAGATGCTAGCGGGAGTAACATTGAGTACTTC. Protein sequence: CASSQDASGSNIEYF.

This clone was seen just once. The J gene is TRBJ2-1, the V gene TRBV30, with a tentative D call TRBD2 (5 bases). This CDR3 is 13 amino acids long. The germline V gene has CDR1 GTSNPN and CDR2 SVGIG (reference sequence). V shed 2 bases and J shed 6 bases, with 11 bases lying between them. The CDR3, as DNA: TGTGCCTGGAGTATTGGACTTGGCAATGAGCAGTTCTTC. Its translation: CAWSIGLGNEQFF. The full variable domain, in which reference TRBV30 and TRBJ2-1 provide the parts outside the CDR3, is SQTIHQWPATLVQPVGSPLSLECTVEGTSNPNLYWYRQAAGRGLQLLFYSVGIGQISSEVPQNLSASRPQDRQFILSSKKLLLSDSGFYLCAWSIGLGNEQFFGPGTRLTVL.

CDR3 amino acids: CASSPPSPRREGPLRYEQYF. DNA of the CDR3: TGTGCCAGCAGCCCCCCCTCCCCTCGGCGGGAGGGCCCTCTGAGGTACGAGCAGTACTTC. The genes are TRBV2 and TRBJ2-7; 9 nucleotides line up with TRBD2. The junction had 25 bases not matched to a gene; V was cut back by 6 bases and J by 4 bases. Germline CDR1 SNHLY, CDR2 FYNNEI. The CDR3 has 20 residues.

The CDR3 region has the DNA TGTGCCAGCAGGACAACAGGGTTTGGATCGGGAAACACCATATATTTT. This encodes CASRTTGFGSGNTIYF. The chain couples TRBV28 to TRBJ1-3, with D possibly TRBD1 on 6 matching bases. The germline V gene has CDR1 MDHEN and CDR2 SYDVKM. Trimming left V 6 bases short and J 4 bases short, with 19 bases between. CDR3 size: 16 residues. Based on the CDR3 plus reference TRBV28 and TRBJ1-3, the full variable domain is DVKVTQSSRYLVKRTGEKVFLECVQDMDHENMFWYRQDPGLGLRLIYFSYDVKMKEKGDIPEGYSVSREKKERFSLILESASTNQTSMYLCASRTTGFGSGNTIYFGEGSWLTVV.

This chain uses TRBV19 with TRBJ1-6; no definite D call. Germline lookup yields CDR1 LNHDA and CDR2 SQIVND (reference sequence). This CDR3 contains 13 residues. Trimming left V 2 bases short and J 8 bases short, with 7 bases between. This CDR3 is CASSITGDSPLHF. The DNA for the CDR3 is TGTGCCAGTAGTATAACCGGGGATTCACCCCTCCACTTT.

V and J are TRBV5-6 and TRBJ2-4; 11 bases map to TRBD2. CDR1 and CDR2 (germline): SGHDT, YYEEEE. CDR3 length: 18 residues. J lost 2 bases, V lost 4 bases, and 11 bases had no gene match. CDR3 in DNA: TGTGCCAGCAGCCTCCGGACCTTAGCGGGGGGGCCCAAAAACATTCAGTACTTC. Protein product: CASSLRTLAGGPKNIQYF.

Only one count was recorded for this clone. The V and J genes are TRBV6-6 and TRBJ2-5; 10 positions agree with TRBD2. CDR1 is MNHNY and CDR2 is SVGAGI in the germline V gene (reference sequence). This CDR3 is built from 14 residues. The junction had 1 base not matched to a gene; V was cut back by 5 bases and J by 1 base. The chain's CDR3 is CASSRTSGQETQYF. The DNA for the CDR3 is TGTGCCAGCAGTCGGACTAGCGGCCAAGAGACCCAGTACTTC.

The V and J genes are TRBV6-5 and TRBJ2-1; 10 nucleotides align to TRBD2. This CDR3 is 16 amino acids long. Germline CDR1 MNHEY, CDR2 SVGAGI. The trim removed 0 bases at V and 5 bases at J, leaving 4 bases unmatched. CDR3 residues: CASSYSAGGGDNEQFF. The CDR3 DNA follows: TGTGCCAGCAGTTACTCAGCGGGAGGGGGGGACAATGAGCAGTTCTTC.

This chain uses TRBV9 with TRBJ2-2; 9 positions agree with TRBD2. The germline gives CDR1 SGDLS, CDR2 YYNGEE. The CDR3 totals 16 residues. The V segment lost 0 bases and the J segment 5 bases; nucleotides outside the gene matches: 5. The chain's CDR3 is CASSVGVAGVTGELFF. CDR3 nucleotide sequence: TGTGCCAGCAGCGTAGGTGTAGCGGGGGTTACCGGGGAGCTGTTTTTT.